These 30 T cell receptor beta chains originate from one sample sequenced in a study of beta chain features in type 1 diabetes. The study's findings and limits: Patients with Type 1 diabetes showed moderately but significantly shorter TCRB CDR3s in all four CD4+ subsets.

Investigators reverse transcribed all isolated RNA, so they sequenced expressed TCRB transcripts. Clones were read by immunoSEQ multiplex PCR, and TCRdb kept only the in-frame ones, dropping some. The table has 150,000 to 200,000 clones, about 63% seen once. Their target antigens are unknown. The sample consisted of naive CD4+ T cells from blood. The receptor set was obtained from a man aged 25 to 40 with type 1 diabetes.

The chain joins TRBV11-2 to TRBJ2-1, with D unclear. V lost 1 base and J 10 bases, leaving 8 bases between the germline ends. Germline V gene sequence: CDR1 SGHAT, CDR2 FQNNGV. This CDR3 is 12 amino acids long. CDR3 protein: CASSLVEFEQFF. The CDR3 nucleotides read TGTGCCAGCAGCTTAGTTGAGTTCGAGCAGTTCTTC.

This chain connects TRBV7-2 to TRBJ2-4; TRBD2 might be the D (6 bases). Looked up from germline, CDR1 is SGHTA and CDR2 is FQGNSA. The CDR3 covers 17 residues. Trimming left V 2 bases short and J 0 bases short, with 14 bases between. The CDR3 loop is CASSLPGLTLAKNIQYF. CDR3 in DNA: TGTGCCAGCAGCTTACCGGGACTGACCCTAGCCAAAAACATTCAGTACTTC. Drawing the rest from reference TRBV7-2 and TRBJ2-4, the complete variable domain is GAGVSQSPSNKVTEKGKDVELRCDPISGHTALYWYRQSLGQGLEFLIYFQGNSAPDKSGLPSDRFSAERTGGSVSTLTIQRTQQEDSAVYLCASSLPGLTLAKNIQYFGAGTRLSVL.

This chain links TRBV18 with TRBJ1-1; weak D call: TRBD1 (5 bases). The germline V and J ends were trimmed by 6 bases and 3 bases, with 11 bases remaining between them. The length of the CDR3 is 13 residues. The germline V gene has CDR1 KGHSH and CDR2 LQKENI. The CDR3 nucleotides are TGTGCCAGCTCTCAGGGAGCGGACACTGAAGCTTTCTTT. Translating it yields CASSQGADTEAFF.

The rearrangement links TRBV1 to TRBJ1-5; the D call in the table, TRBD1, was not verified against the DNA. TRBV1 is flagged as a pseudogene. The CDR3 has 18 amino acids. CDR3 protein: CTSSQDFYDSEYNQPQHF. The CDR3 coding sequence is TGCACCAGCAGCCAAGATTTTTACGACAGCGAATACAATCAGCCCCAGCATTTT.

The chain uses TRBV29-1 and TRBJ2-3, with D perhaps matching TRBD1 (6 bases). CDR1 and CDR2 from the germline V gene are SQVTM and ANQGSEA. This CDR3 is 11 amino acids long. V was clipped by 5 bases and J by 4 bases, with 7 bases between them. As DNA, the CDR3 is TGCAGCGTTAACAGGGCAGATACGCAGTATTTT. This gives the protein CSVNRADTQYF.

This clone was detected a few times. The chain couples TRBV29-1 to TRBJ2-5; D is unresolved. With 3 bases removed from V and 9 bases from J, the gap between germline ends came to 17 bases. Germline lookup yields CDR1 SQVTM and CDR2 ANQGSEA. The CDR3 has 13 amino acids. The CDR3 loop is CSVEGPADGAQYF. As DNA, the CDR3 is TGCAGCGTTGAGGGCCCAGCCGATGGGGCCCAGTACTTC.

This chain connects TRBV7-2 to TRBJ2-7, with 7 positions matching TRBD1. This CDR3 is 15 amino acids long. V lost 5 bases to trimming and J lost 4 bases; unmatched junction nucleotides: 11. Germline assignment: CDR1 SGHTA and CDR2 FQGNSA. CDR3 protein: CASSTQGSPLYEQYF. CDR3 bases: TGTGCCAGCAGCACACAGGGGTCGCCATTGTACGAGCAGTACTTC.

The chain employs TRBV11-2 and TRBJ2-5; 7 bases fit TRBD2. CDR1 SGHAT and CDR2 FQNNGV come from the germline V gene. CDR3 length: 14 amino acids. J was trimmed by 6 bases and V by 7 bases; bases with no gene match: 11. CDR3 loop: CASTTPRGGKTQYF. DNA for the CDR3: TGTGCCAGCACCACCCCCCGGGGAGGGAAGACCCAGTACTTC.

The chain couples TRBV4-1 to TRBJ2-3, with 11 bases identical to TRBD1. The germline V gene encodes CDR1 MGHRA and CDR2 YSYEKL. V shed 0 bases and J 8 bases; nucleotides not matched to a gene: 7. This CDR3 contains 16 residues. CDR3 nucleotide sequence: TGCGCCAGCAGCCAAGAGGGGACAGGGGGTAGTACTACGCAGTATTTT. Its translation is CASSQEGTGGSTTQYF.

The chain employs TRBV4-3 and TRBJ2-5; a weak D match, TRBD2 (5 bases). V dropped 0 bases and J dropped 3 bases, with 8 bases sitting between them. CDR1 is LGHNA, CDR2 YSLEER, per germline. This CDR3 contains 14 residues. CDR3: CASSQEGGEETQYF. The CDR3 nucleotides are TGCGCCAGCAGCCAAGAAGGAGGAGAAGAGACCCAGTACTTC.

The chain is built from TRBV10-3 and TRBJ2-7; TRBD2 matches 8 bases. This CDR3 contains 13 residues. Germline V gene sequence: CDR1 ENHRY, CDR2 SYGVKD. After removal of 11 bases from V and 1 base from J, the junction contained 7 bases not matched to a gene. The CDR3 reads CAVFTSGSYEQYF. In DNA, the CDR3 is TGTGCCGTCTTCACTAGCGGTTCCTACGAGCAGTACTTC.

V and J are TRBV18 and TRBJ1-4; D unclear. The CDR3 is 15 residues long. V lost 6 bases and J 3 bases, leaving 14 bases between the germline ends. Germline V gene lookup returns CDR1 KGHSH and CDR2 LQKENI. CDR3 loop: CASSPMPDANEKLFF. CDR3 sequence (DNA): TGTGCCAGCTCGCCAATGCCGGATGCTAATGAAAAACTGTTTTTT.

V usage is TRBV18 and J usage is TRBJ2-5; no clear D. Germline CDR1 and CDR2: KGHSH and LQKENI. The CDR3 loop spans 11 amino acids. V was clipped by 6 bases and J by 2 bases, with 4 bases between them. The CDR3 coding sequence is TGTGCCAGCTCTCTTCAAGAGACCCAGTACTTC. Protein sequence: CASSLQETQYF.

This chain joins TRBV7-2 and TRBJ2-7, with TRBD1 identical over 9 bases. After removal of 1 base from V and 4 bases from J, the junction contained 5 bases not matched to a gene. CDR1 SGHTA and CDR2 FQGNSA come from the germline V gene. CDR3 length equals 15 residues. CDR3 DNA sequence: TGTGCCAGCAGCTTAGTACAGGGGGCGGTGTACGAGCAGTACTTC. Encoded protein: CASSLVQGAVYEQYF.

This clone has only one observation. The chain uses TRBV29-1 and TRBJ1-1, with D possibly matching TRBD1 (6 bases). Germline values: CDR1 SQVTM, CDR2 ANQGSEA. Trimming removed 3 bases from V and 4 bases from J, with 15 bases in between. The CDR3 sequence is 14 residues long. In nucleotides, the CDR3 is TGCAGCGTTGAGGGCAGGGGTAGGGTCACTGAAGCTTTCTTT. Encoded protein: CSVEGRGRVTEAFF.

The V and J genes are TRBV7-9 and TRBJ2-6, with unresolved D. The V gene lost 2 bases and the J gene lost 11 bases, with 7 bases spanning the gap. The CDR3 length is 12 residues. The V gene's germline CDR1 is SEHNR and CDR2 FQNEAQ (reference sequence). The CDR3 DNA is TGTGCCAGCAGCTTATTCTCCGACGTCCTGACTTTC. Protein product: CASSLFSDVLTF.

This clone showed up just a few times. The chain combines TRBV14 with TRBJ2-5; no clear D. V shed 1 base and J shed 2 bases, with 5 bases lying between them. CDR1 is SGHDN, CDR2 FVKESK, per germline. The CDR3 is 13 amino acids. In DNA form, the CDR3 reads TGTGCCAGCAGCCAAGGGTGGCAAGAGACCCAGTACTTC. Residues: CASSQGWQETQYF.

The chain couples TRBV7-9 to TRBJ1-2, with D possibly TRBD1 on 5 matching bases. CDR3 length equals 14 residues. V was cut by 5 bases and J by 5 bases, with 15 bases left in between. Germline V gene sequence: CDR1 SEHNR, CDR2 FQNEAQ (reference sequence). CDR3 in DNA: TGTGCCAGCAGCACCGAGGACACCACTTATGGCTACACCTTC. Protein sequence: CASSTEDTTYGYTF.

The V gene is TRBV9, the J gene TRBJ2-3; D may correspond to TRBD1 or TRBD2 (6 bases each). CDR1 SGDLS and CDR2 YYNGEE come from the germline V gene. The CDR3 runs to 14 residues. V was trimmed by 0 bases and J by 6 bases, leaving 11 bases between them. The CDR3 here is CASSVATGRDTQYF. The CDR3 DNA reads TGTGCCAGCAGCGTAGCCACAGGGAGGGATACGCAGTATTTT.

The V and J genes are TRBV5-1 and TRBJ2-7, with D tentatively TRBD2 (6 bases). V dropped 2 bases and J dropped 2 bases, with 8 bases sitting between them. Germline V gives CDR1 SGHRS, CDR2 YFSETQ. The CDR3 length is 13 residues. DNA of the CDR3: TGCGCCAGCAGCTTAGGACTAACCTACGAGCAGTACTTC. It encodes CASSLGLTYEQYF.

This chain uses TRBV4-1 with TRBJ2-7; D gene unclear. There are 14 residues in the CDR3. V lost 0 bases and J lost 2, with 8 bases in between. Per germline, CDR1 MGHRA and CDR2 YSYEKL. The CDR3 is CASSQDLIPYEQYF. For the CDR3, the DNA is TGCGCCAGCAGCCAAGATCTCATTCCCTACGAGCAGTACTTC.

Only a few counts were recorded for this clone. The chain is built from TRBV7-9 and TRBJ2-7; 9 bases agree with TRBD1. This CDR3 spans 15 amino acids. Germline CDR1 SEHNR, CDR2 FQNEAQ (reference sequence). V was clipped by 4 bases and J by 5 bases; unmatched bases: 9. DNA for the CDR3: TGTGCCAGCAGCTCGATCCGGGACAGGGACCACGAGCAGTACTTC. Amino acids: CASSSIRDRDHEQYF.

The CDR3 spells CSARKDDGYTF. The CDR3 DNA follows: TGCAGTGCTAGAAAGGACGATGGCTACACCTTC. This chain uses TRBV20-1 with TRBJ1-2; D remains ambiguous. The CDR3 sequence is 11 residues long. CDR1 and CDR2 (germline): DFQATT, SNEGSKA (reference sequence). V was cut by 2 bases and J by 6 bases, with 7 bases left in between.

V is TRBV7-2 and J is TRBJ2-5; 8 bases are a match to TRBD2. CDR1 and CDR2 (germline): SGHTA, FQGNSA. The CDR3 length is 15 residues. The trim removed 1 base at V and 0 bases at J, leaving 1 base unmatched. The CDR3 loop is CASSLVLADQETQYF. As DNA, the CDR3 is TGTGCCAGCAGCTTAGTACTAGCGGACCAAGAGACCCAGTACTTC.

The V and J genes are TRBV7-2 and TRBJ2-1, with TRBD2 as a possible D gene (6 bases). This CDR3 has 15 amino acids. Trimming left V 5 bases short and J 5 bases short, with 16 bases between. CDR1 and CDR2 from the germline V gene are SGHTA and FQGNSA. DNA for the CDR3: TGTGCCAGCAGCGTAACCGGGACTGAAAACAATGAGCAGTTCTTC. Protein sequence: CASSVTGTENNEQFF.

This chain joins TRBV29-1 and TRBJ2-3, with a tentative D call TRBD2 (6 bases). Germline CDR1 and CDR2: SQVTM and ANQGSEA. The CDR3 loop spans 12 amino acids. Trimming took 7 bases from V and 1 from J, leaving 9 bases between them. The CDR3 DNA reads as TGCAGCGGGGGGGTCGGCACAGATACGCAGTATTTT. This codes for CSGGVGTDTQYF.

In the case of this clone: Other nucleotide sequences in the sample specify the same CDR3. V is TRBV29-1 and J is TRBJ1-3; TRBD1 matches at 7 bases. The CDR3 is made up of 13 amino acids. Germline CDR1 is SQVTM and CDR2 is ANQGSEA. J lost 0 bases, V lost 4 bases, and 0 bases had no gene match. CDR3 coding DNA: TGCAGCGTTGGGACAGGCTCTGGAAACACCATATATTTT. Its translation is CSVGTGSGNTIYF.

The V call is TRBV28, the J call TRBJ2-5, with TRBD1 identical over 9 bases. CDR3 length: 13 residues. V lost 9 bases, J lost 7 bases, and 9 bases stayed unmatched. CDR1 and CDR2 (germline): MDHEN, SYDVKM. The CDR3 DNA follows: TGTGCCAGTTCCGGGACAGGGTATGTGACCCAGTACTTC. Its protein is CASSGTGYVTQYF.

This clone occurred a few times. V usage is TRBV30 and J usage is TRBJ2-5; D possibly corresponds to TRBD2 (5 bases). Per germline, CDR1 GTSNPN and CDR2 SVGIG (reference sequence). There are 14 residues in the CDR3. The ends were cut back, 1 base at V and 3 bases at J, with 12 bases in the middle. CDR3 in DNA: TGTGCCTGGAGTGGGTCGTTCGGGGAAGAGACCCAGTACTTC. This codes for CAWSGSFGEETQYF.

This rearrangement joins TRBV19 to TRBJ2-7; tentative D call: TRBD1 (5 bases). Looked up from germline, CDR1 is LNHDA and CDR2 is SQIVND (reference sequence). Trimming took off 2 bases at V and 3 bases at J, with 14 bases between the two ends. This CDR3 comprises 15 residues. The CDR3 DNA follows: TGTGCCAGTAGTATACGTAAGGACACCCACTACGAGCAGTACTTC. This codes for CASSIRKDTHYEQYF.